The present TCR beta chain was sequenced within a study of identical twins. Findings and limits, study-wide: With monozygotic twins, out-of-frame TCR alpha sharing exceeded what models estimated. An excess of low generation probability was shown by twin-shared out-of-frame alpha sequences. Within cord blood, abundant beta clonotypes carried fewer insertions, but memory repertoires showed no such trend.

V shed 0 bases, J shed 0 bases, and the junction held 14 bases outside the gene matches. CDR3 length equals 20 residues. Germline CDR1 and CDR2: SGHTA and FQGNSA. The authors used template switching to add a universal primer site and gave cDNA unique molecular identifiers. TCRdb re-called the 5' RACE reads with MiXCR, one entry per CDR3 protein. The sample shows roughly 350,000 distinct CDR3 sequences, about 12% of them seen only once. Of note for this clonotype: The antigen remains unidentified.

The same sample was also studied in work on yellow fever vaccine responses in identical twins.

Sequenced sample: CD8+ T cells sorted from blood. This chain links TRBV7-2 with TRBJ2-4; 7 nucleotides align to TRBD1. This clonotype was sampled from a young woman in good health. The CDR3 sequence is CASSLAYRDSTSLAKNIQYF. The DNA of the CDR3 is TGTGCCAGCAGCTTAGCATACCGGGACAGCACTTCCCTAGCCAAAAACATTCAGTACTTC.